These 13 T cell receptor beta chains originate from one sample sequenced in a study of T cell repertoires in cytomegalovirus infection. Antigen specificity for these receptors is unknown. MiXCR, run by TCRdb on the reads, gives a single entry per CDR3 protein. The sample records around 750,000 distinct CDR3 sequences, about 30% being singletons. This specimen was cultured CD8+ T cells from PBMCs, taken from culture after CMV antigen stimulation. Source of these receptors: a human donor in good health (CMV status not recorded). Some clones in this sample may be carry-over from other donors' samples.

This clonotype has a handful of counts. This chain joins TRBV4-2 and TRBJ2-1; 15 bases align to TRBD2. The V gene's germline CDR1 is LGHNA and CDR2 YNFKEQ. Trimming at V came to 1 base and at J to 4 bases, leaving 2 bases not matched to a gene. The CDR3 contains 17 residues. The CDR3 here is CASSQAGTSGGYNEQFF. The CDR3 DNA is TGTGCCAGCAGCCAAGCCGGGACTAGCGGGGGGTACAATGAGCAGTTCTTC.

This chain uses TRBV7-9 with TRBJ2-3; 8 positions agree with TRBD2. Trimming took 2 bases from V and 3 from J; bases not matched to a gene: 7. The CDR3 covers 16 residues. From germline, CDR1 is SEHNR and CDR2 FQNEAQ (reference sequence). The CDR3 here is CASSLFSGGATDTQYF. The CDR3 nucleotides are TGTGCCAGCAGCTTATTTTCCGGGGGGGCTACAGATACGCAGTATTTT.

The V call is TRBV12-3 or TRBV12-4, the J call TRBJ2-1; D is perhaps TRBD1 (6 bases). The V end lost 7 bases, the J end lost 7 bases, and 14 bases lay between the germline ends. This CDR3 is 13 amino acids long. The CDR3 here is CASTPTGWNEQFF. The CDR3, as DNA: TGTGCCAGCACCCCCACAGGGTGGAATGAGCAGTTCTTC.

The J gene is TRBJ1-1, the V gene TRBV2; D uncertain. The germline V gene has CDR1 SNHLY and CDR2 FYNNEI. The V end lost 10 bases, the J end lost 4 bases, and 10 bases lay between the germline ends. CDR3 length: 11 amino acids. CDR3 in amino acids: CATFRGTEAFF. In nucleotides, the CDR3 is TGTGCCACCTTCAGAGGCACTGAAGCTTTCTTT. The complete variable domain, with remaining parts taken from reference TRBV2 and TRBJ1-1, reads EPEVTQTPSHQVTQMGQEVILRCVPISNHLYFYWYRQILGQKVEFLVSFYNNEISEKSEIFDDQFSVERPDGSNFTLKIRSTKLEDSAMYFCATFRGTEAFFGQGTRLTVV.

This clonotype has only a few counts. V is TRBV7-9 and J is TRBJ2-7; D might be TRBD1 or TRBD2, each matching 5 bases. Trimming cost V 11 bases and J 1 base, with 15 bases left between them. The CDR3 totals 13 residues. CDR1 SEHNR and CDR2 FQNEAQ come from the germline V gene (reference sequence). The CDR3 sequence: CACYDGASYEQYF. Here the CDR3 DNA reads TGTGCCTGCTATGACGGGGCTTCCTACGAGCAGTACTTC.

As concerns this clonotype: This could be a read error, since a much larger clone is one nucleotide away. The rearrangement uses TRBV12-3 or TRBV12-4 and TRBJ1-6, with D possibly matching TRBD1 (5 bases). The CDR3 covers 14 residues. The chain's CDR3 is CANSFRAPNSPLHF. In DNA, the CDR3 is TGTGCCAACAGTTTCAGGGCGCCAAATTCACCCCTCCACTTT.

V and J are TRBV7-9 and TRBJ2-5, with a possible D match to TRBD2 (5 bases). Germline CDR1 SEHNR, CDR2 FQNEAQ (reference sequence). V was cut by 5 bases and J by 9 bases, with 16 bases left in between. The CDR3 extends over 13 amino acids. CDR3 amino acids: CASSVPGEGPQYF. For the CDR3, the DNA is TGTGCCAGCAGCGTCCCCGGGGAAGGGCCCCAGTACTTC.

This clonotype was counted only a few times. The chain couples TRBV7-9 to TRBJ1-1; TRBD1 matches 10 bases. The V gene end was trimmed by 5 bases and the J gene end by 3 bases; junction bases not matched to a gene: 6. The CDR3 totals 15 residues. The germline V gene encodes CDR1 SEHNR and CDR2 FQNEAQ (reference sequence). The CDR3 bases are TGTGCCAGCAGCCCAGGGGGGACAGGGGACACTGAAGCTTTCTTT. It encodes CASSPGGTGDTEAFF. The whole variable domain, remainder taken from reference TRBV7-9 and TRBJ1-1, is DTGVSQNPRHKITKRGQNVTFRCDPISEHNRLYWYRQTLGQGPEFLTYFQNEAQLEKSRLLSDRFSAERPKGSFSTLEIQRTEQGDSAMYLCASSPGGTGDTEAFFGQGTRLTVV.

The table lists this clonotype with a few counts. The chain recombines TRBV5-6 with TRBJ2-3, with 7 bases aligning to TRBD2. V dropped 2 bases and J dropped 1; count of bases not matched to a gene: 7. Germline CDR1 SGHDT, CDR2 YYEEEE. The CDR3 runs 16 residues. DNA of the CDR3: TGTGCCAGCAGCTTAACTAGCGATCTTGGCACAGATACGCAGTATTTT. Translated: CASSLTSDLGTDTQYF.

The J gene is TRBJ2-1, the V gene TRBV7-9; D remains ambiguous. CDR1 SEHNR and CDR2 FQNEAQ come from the germline V gene (reference sequence). The CDR3 covers 14 residues. V lost 3 bases to trimming and J lost 6 bases, with 12 bases between them. CDR3: CASSLVDWRNEQFF. CDR3 nucleotides: TGTGCCAGCAGCTTGGTTGACTGGCGCAATGAGCAGTTCTTC. Filled out from reference TRBV7-9 and TRBJ2-1, the complete variable domain reads DTGVSQNPRHKITKRGQNVTFRCDPISEHNRLYWYRQTLGQGPEFLTYFQNEAQLEKSRLLSDRFSAERPKGSFSTLEIQRTEQGDSAMYLCASSLVDWRNEQFFGPGTRLTVL.

This clonotype was counted a single time. The V gene is TRBV6-5, the J gene TRBJ1-6; D is uncertain. Germline CDR1 is MNHEY and CDR2 is SVGAGI. This CDR3 region has 14 residues. V lost 10 bases, J lost 6 bases, and 16 bases lay in between. In DNA form, the CDR3 reads TGTGCCACTGGGTTGGACCAGCGTAATTCACCCCTCCACTTT. Residues: CATGLDQRNSPLHF.

In this sample, this clonotype turned up a few times. V and J are TRBV10-3 and TRBJ1-2, with D uncertain. The germline V and J ends were trimmed by 7 bases and 1 base, with 10 bases remaining between them. This CDR3 is built from 13 residues. Germline CDR1 ENHRY, CDR2 SYGVKD. The CDR3 DNA sequence: TGTGCCATCACTTTCGACGATAACTATGGCTACACCTTC. Translating it yields CAITFDDNYGYTF.

This clonotype was detected once. The chain is built from TRBV12-3 or TRBV12-4 and TRBJ2-3; 10 bases are shared with TRBD2. The junction had 6 bases not matched to a gene; V was cut back by 6 bases and J by 6 bases. The CDR3 spans 14 residues. Written as DNA, the CDR3 is TGTGCCAGCAGCTCAGATAGCGGGGGGGATACGCAGTATTTT. This translates into CASSSDSGGDTQYF.